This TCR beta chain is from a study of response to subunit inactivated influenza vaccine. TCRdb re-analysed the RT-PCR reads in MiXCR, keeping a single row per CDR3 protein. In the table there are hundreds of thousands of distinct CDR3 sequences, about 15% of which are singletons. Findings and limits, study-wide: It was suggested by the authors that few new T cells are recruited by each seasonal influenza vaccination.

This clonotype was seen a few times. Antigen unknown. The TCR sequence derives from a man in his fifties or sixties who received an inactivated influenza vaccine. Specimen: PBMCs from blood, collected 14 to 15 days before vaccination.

Written as DNA, the CDR3 is TGTGCCAGCAGTTCACAGGGTATCGGCGAGCAGTACTTC. Protein sequence: CASSSQGIGEQYF. The chain recombines TRBV12-3 or TRBV12-4 with TRBJ2-7; possible D gene TRBD1, 6 bases. The CDR3 contains 13 residues. V lost 4 bases to trimming and J lost 6 bases, with 13 bases between them.